Here is one T cell receptor beta chain with its context. The data stem from a study of blood T cell repertoires in COVID-19. Study at large: The United States, Italy and Spain supplied acute and convalescent COVID-19 samples. T cells, B-cell-depleted T cells, or PBMCs provided the cDNA or gDNA that served as material.

TCRdb's copy holds only in-frame clones and misses some; the assay was immunoSEQ multiplex PCR. The sample consists of about 210,000 clones, over 75% of them appearing once. Germline V gives CDR1 MDHEN, CDR2 SYDVKM. Deletions cut 8 bases from V and 4 bases from J, with 11 bases between. The CDR3 consists of 12 residues. The V call is TRBV28, the J call TRBJ1-2; D call uncertain. The material sequenced was peripheral blood. This clonotype was sampled from a man in his forties or fifties with COVID-19, enrolled during active disease. CDR3 sequence (DNA): TGTGCCAGCCGTAGCAAACTCTATGGCTACACCTTC. This encodes CASRSKLYGYTF.